Below, 23 T cell receptor beta chains from the same sample are listed, as sequenced in a study of blood T cell repertoires in COVID-19. Using immunoSEQ multiplex PCR, the repertoire was profiled, and TCRdb retains in-frame clones only, with some absent. The sample records around 150,000 clones, over 80% being singletons. Sequencing was performed on peripheral blood. Receptors originate from a man aged 25 to 40 with COVID-19, enrolled during active disease.

CDR3 sequence (DNA): TGTGCCACCAGTGATTTGCCTCCGGCAGGGGGGCGGGACAATGAGCAGTTCTTC. Residues: CATSDLPPAGGRDNEQFF. This chain links TRBV24-1 with TRBJ2-1; D possibly corresponds to TRBD1 (7 bases). V gave up 0 bases and J gave up 5 bases, with 19 bases separating them. In germline, CDR1 is KGHDR, CDR2 SFDVKD. The CDR3 has 18 amino acids.

The chain employs TRBV5-4 and TRBJ2-5, with 9 bases identical to TRBD2. The germline gives CDR1 SGHNT, CDR2 YYREEE (reference sequence). CDR3 size: 15 residues. V shed 7 bases and J 6 bases; nucleotides not matched to a gene: 13. The CDR3 loop reads CASHTSGLAEKTQYF. The DNA of the CDR3 is TGTGCCAGCCATACCTCGGGACTAGCAGAGAAGACCCAGTACTTC.

The V and J genes are TRBV27 and TRBJ1-1; TRBD1 matches 7 bases. V shed 4 bases, J shed 3 bases, and the junction held 5 bases outside the gene matches. Germline CDR1 reads MNHEY; CDR2 reads SMNVEV (reference sequence). The CDR3 has 14 amino acids. This CDR3 reads CASSSRDSYTEAFF. The CDR3 region has the DNA TGTGCCAGCAGTTCAAGGGACAGCTACACTGAAGCTTTCTTT.

The V call is TRBV28, the J call TRBJ2-2; D unresolved. V shed 2 bases and J shed 3 bases, with 10 bases lying between them. From germline, CDR1 is MDHEN and CDR2 SYDVKM. The CDR3 has 15 residues. The CDR3 loop reads CASSLRRTHTGELFF. Written as DNA, the CDR3 is TGTGCCAGCAGTTTACGCCGAACACACACCGGGGAGCTGTTTTTT.

V is TRBV4-3 and J is TRBJ2-7, with 7 bases that match TRBD1. The ends lost 8 bases at V and 0 bases at J; junction bases unmatched: 4. Germline assignment: CDR1 LGHNA and CDR2 YSLEER. The CDR3 spans 13 residues. The CDR3 spells CASGTASSYEQYF. As DNA, the CDR3 is TGCGCCAGCGGGACAGCGTCCTCCTACGAGCAGTACTTC.

J is TRBJ2-6 and V is TRBV15; 11 positions agree with TRBD1. This CDR3 is built from 18 residues. J lost 4 bases, V lost 1 base, and 6 bases had no gene match. The V gene's germline CDR1 is LNHNV and CDR2 YYDKDF (reference sequence). The CDR3 sequence is CATSRVDRGRGGANVLTF. The CDR3 DNA reads TGTGCCACCAGCAGAGTGGACAGGGGGCGAGGAGGGGCCAACGTCCTGACTTTC.

The rearrangement joins TRBV14 to TRBJ1-4; no clear D. Trimming removed 3 bases at V and 7 bases at J, with 12 bases between. The CDR3 covers 14 residues. Germline CDR1 SGHDN, CDR2 FVKESK. Here the CDR3 reads CASSQLGSGEKLFF. CDR3 nucleotides: TGTGCCAGCAGCCAGTTGGGAAGCGGTGAAAAACTGTTTTTT. The full variable domain, with the rest looked up from reference TRBV14 and TRBJ1-4, is EAGVTQFPSHSVIEKGQTVTLRCDPISGHDNLYWYRRVMGKEIKFLLHFVKESKQDESGMPNNRFLAERTGGTYSTLKVQPAELEDSGVYFCASSQLGSGEKLFFGSGTQLSVL.

The chain uses TRBV6-5 and TRBJ2-5; 8 bases agree with TRBD2. The germline V gene has CDR1 MNHEY and CDR2 SVGAGI. CDR3 length equals 15 residues. Trimming cost V 8 bases and J 2 bases; bases outside gene matches: 10. This chain's CDR3 is CASPPSAGGQETQYF. The CDR3 nucleotides read TGTGCCAGCCCCCCTTCGGCGGGGGGACAAGAGACCCAGTACTTC.

The rearrangement links TRBV4-1 to TRBJ1-1; the match to TRBD1 covers 7 bases. The V gene end was trimmed by 0 bases and the J gene end by 6 bases; junction bases not matched to a gene: 4. The CDR3 sequence is 14 residues long. The V gene's germline CDR1 is MGHRA and CDR2 YSYEKL. CDR3 in amino acids: CASSQDQGGPEAFF. CDR3 in DNA: TGCGCCAGCAGCCAAGATCAAGGGGGCCCTGAAGCTTTCTTT.

CDR3 residues: CASSISGRLTDTQYF. The CDR3 region has the DNA TGTGCCAGTAGTATTAGCGGGAGGCTCACAGATACGCAGTATTTT. The chain carries TRBV19 and TRBJ2-3; 10 bases match TRBD2. The germline V gene encodes CDR1 LNHDA and CDR2 SQIVND (reference sequence). Trimming cost V 3 bases and J 2 bases; bases outside gene matches: 2. There are 15 residues in the CDR3.

This chain joins TRBV18 and TRBJ2-7; TRBD2 matches at 11 bases. J was trimmed by 0 bases and V by 3 bases; bases with no gene match: 10. In germline, CDR1 is KGHSH, CDR2 LQKENI. This CDR3 region has 18 residues. CDR3 DNA sequence: TGTGCCAGCTCACCGCCGGGACTAGCGGTAACAAGCTCCTACGAGCAGTACTTC. Its translation is CASSPPGLAVTSSYEQYF. The full variable domain, with the rest looked up from reference TRBV18 and TRBJ2-7, is NAGVMQNPRHLVRRRGQEARLRCSPMKGHSHVYWYRQLPEEGLKFMVYLQKENIIDESGMPKERFSAEFPKEGPSILRIQQVVRGDSAAYFCASSPPGLAVTSSYEQYFGPGTRLTVT.

This chain uses TRBV4-3 with TRBJ1-1; 8 positions match TRBD1. This CDR3 comprises 15 residues. Germline trimming cut 2 bases from V and 3 bases from J; bases unmatched to any gene: 5. Germline assignment: CDR1 LGHNA and CDR2 YSLEER. Here the CDR3 DNA reads TGCGCCAGCAGCCAATTGACAGGGGCGGACACTGAAGCTTTCTTT. This codes for CASSQLTGADTEAFF.

The rearrangement uses TRBV12-3 or TRBV12-4 and TRBJ2-7; 10 bases line up with TRBD1. J was trimmed by 4 bases and V by 6 bases; bases with no gene match: 3. CDR3 size: 13 residues. The CDR3 here is CASSRQGAYEQYF. The CDR3 DNA reads as TGTGCCAGCAGCCGACAGGGGGCTTACGAGCAGTACTTC.

This chain uses TRBV18 with TRBJ1-1; 7 positions agree with TRBD1. Germline CDR1 is KGHSH and CDR2 is LQKENI. The CDR3 is 13 residues long. After removal of 3 bases from V and 7 bases from J, the junction contained 5 bases not matched to a gene. CDR3 loop: CASSPPHRGEAFF. CDR3 DNA sequence: TGTGCCAGCTCACCGCCTCACAGGGGTGAAGCTTTCTTT.

The V gene is TRBV5-4, the J gene TRBJ1-2; 7 bases line up with TRBD1. The CDR3 spans 19 residues. Germline loops: CDR1 SGHNT, CDR2 YYREEE (reference sequence). V shed 5 bases and J 5 bases; nucleotides not matched to a gene: 24. The CDR3 sequence: CASSSSPGQLNSHAYGYTF. CDR3 sequence (DNA): TGTGCCAGCAGTTCTTCCCCGGGACAGCTCAACTCCCACGCGTATGGCTACACCTTC.

The chain joins TRBV7-2 to TRBJ2-7, with D possibly matching TRBD1 (6 bases). The V gene lost 0 bases and the J gene lost 2 bases, with 11 bases spanning the gap. Germline loops: CDR1 SGHTA, CDR2 FQGNSA. The CDR3 length is 15 residues. The CDR3 nucleotides read TGTGCCAGCAGCTTAGCTAGGGGGACCCCCTACGAGCAGTACTTC. Residues: CASSLARGTPYEQYF.

V gene TRBV3-1 (or the pseudogene TRBV3-2) combines with J gene TRBJ2-4, with 9 bases matching TRBD1. J lost 11 bases, V lost 2 bases, and 1 base had no gene match. CDR3 length: 12 amino acids. Per the germline V gene, CDR1 is LGHDT and CDR2 is YNNKEL (reference sequence). CDR3 sequence reads: CASSQRDRVQYF. CDR3 nucleotide sequence: TGTGCCAGCAGCCAAAGGGACAGGGTTCAGTACTTC.

The V gene is TRBV9, the J gene TRBJ2-7; D remains unclear. Deletions cut 0 bases from V and 3 bases from J, with 10 bases between. From germline, CDR1 is SGDLS and CDR2 YYNGEE. CDR3 size: 14 residues. The CDR3 here is CASSVGSRLYEQYF. CDR3 sequence (DNA): TGTGCCAGCAGCGTAGGTAGCAGACTCTACGAGCAGTACTTC.

The genes are TRBV13 and TRBJ1-4, with TRBD1 identical over 10 bases. CDR3 length equals 15 residues. Germline V CDR1 and CDR2: PRHDT, FYEKMQ (reference sequence). With 3 bases clipped from V and 5 bases from J, the junction kept 3 bases outside the gene matches. The CDR3 spells CASSFGTGENEKLFF. For the CDR3, the DNA is TGTGCCAGCAGCTTCGGGACAGGGGAAAATGAAAAACTGTTTTTT.

CDR3 sequence: CAITTHRDGSPLHF. Written as DNA, the CDR3 is TGTGCCATCACCACCCACAGGGATGGTTCACCCCTCCACTTT. The V call is TRBV10-3, the J call TRBJ1-6, with D possibly matching TRBD1 (6 bases). V dropped 7 bases and J dropped 9 bases, with 16 bases sitting between them. CDR3 length equals 14 residues. CDR1 and CDR2 (germline): ENHRY, SYGVKD.

The chain is built from TRBV5-4 and TRBJ1-2; 8 nucleotides align to TRBD1. The CDR3 contains 13 residues. V gave up 0 bases and J gave up 8 bases; unmatched junction bases: 3. Germline V gene lookup returns CDR1 SGHNT and CDR2 YYREEE (reference sequence). In DNA, the CDR3 is TGTGCCAGCAGCTTGGGTCGGGACAGGGGCTACACCTTC. Translated: CASSLGRDRGYTF. The variable domain in full, completed from reference TRBV5-4 and TRBJ1-2, reads ETGVTQSPTHLIKTRGQQVTLRCSSQSGHNTVSWYQQALGQGPQFIFQYYREEENGRGNFPPRFSGLQFPNYSSELNVNALELDDSALYLCASSLGRDRGYTFGSGTRLTVV.

This clone occurred once. The chain links TRBV28 to TRBJ1-1; D remains ambiguous. The CDR3 covers 12 residues. Between the trimmed V and J ends, which lost 5 bases and 2 bases, there was a span of 6 bases. The germline V gene encodes CDR1 MDHEN and CDR2 SYDVKM. CDR3 bases: TGTGCCAGCAGTCAAGCCAACACTGAAGCTTTCTTT. As protein: CASSQANTEAFF.

J is TRBJ1-3 and V is TRBV7-9; D is possibly TRBD1 (6 bases). The CDR3 covers 14 residues. The V gene's germline CDR1 is SEHNR and CDR2 FQNEAQ (reference sequence). V was shortened by 5 bases and J by 5 bases, with 13 bases between the two germline ends. CDR3 region: CASSGRGARNTIYF. CDR3 DNA sequence: TGTGCCAGCAGCGGCAGGGGCGCCAGAAACACCATATATTTT. Filled out from reference TRBV7-9 and TRBJ1-3, the complete variable domain reads DTGVSQNPRHKITKRGQNVTFRCDPISEHNRLYWYRQTLGQGPEFLTYFQNEAQLEKSRLLSDRFSAERPKGSFSTLEIQRTEQGDSAMYLCASSGRGARNTIYFGEGSWLTVV.